The clone carrying this T cell receptor (beta chain) was seen ten or more times. This sample is drawn from a study of CD8+CD57+ T cells in acquired aplastic anemia. The CDR3 covers 13 residues. CDR1 is KGHDR, CDR2 SFDVKD, per germline. Profiling that covered TCR beta VDJ and CDR3 relied on genomic DNA as its template. A single record per CDR3 protein comes from TCRdb applying MiXCR to the reads. The sample shows around 430,000 distinct CDR3 sequences, about a third of them seen only once. Those patients picked for sequencing had displayed CD8+CD57+ cell expansion on flow cytometry. Each patient carried a diagnosis of severe acquired aplastic anemia.

Sequencing used sorted CD4+, CD8+, or CD8+CD57+ T cells (not recorded which) from PBMCs. This chain connects TRBV24-1 to TRBJ2-3; D is uncertain. The clonotype originates from a human donor with aplastic anemia. Here the CDR3 DNA reads TGTGCTACGGGTGTGCAGGGCACAGATACGCAGTATTTT. The encoded protein is CATGVQGTDTQYF.